The present TCR beta chain was sequenced within a study of regulatory T cells in long-lasting Graves disease (dated by TCRdb to the early 2020s). Looking at the study overall: Antithyroid drugs had been taken for less than 3 months by newly diagnosed Graves' disease patients. This study used TCR sequencing and RNA sequencing of peripheral blood to compare persistent Graves' disease patients against newly diagnosed Graves' disease patients. The study was conducted in China and was registered as a clinical trial. A total of approximately 35 samples underwent TCR sequencing: about 13 from persistent and roughly 20 from newly diagnosed Graves' disease patients.

On the study overall, not on this receptor specifically: Persistent patients shared more public clonotypes among themselves (around 3,000) than newly diagnosed patients did (more than 950). Compared with newly diagnosed patients, persistent Graves' disease patients had lower TCR Shannon entropy and fewer highly expanded clones, which suggests clonal expansion. Only the TCR beta chain was sequenced and analyzed. The authors noted that the small sample size was a limitation that may lower accuracy. Preferential use of TRBV28, TRBJ1-2 and TRBJ2-5 was observed in persistent disease, whereas TRBV20-1 and TRBJ2-1 were favored in newly diagnosed disease. The study examined only peripheral blood because the primary lesion, thyroid tissue, could not be accessed.

In the case of this clonotype: What antigen it recognizes has not been identified. No much larger clone exists at a distance of one base, and base qualities are not known.

The method was multiplex PCR. Data came from an Illumina HiSeq 4000. CDR3 regions were amplified by Arm-PCR with iRepertoire HTBI primers to construct TCR beta libraries. Gel purification was performed on PCR products prior to sequencing. The original methods were these. A total of fewer than 65 TRBV and 14 TRBJ segments were identified across samples and were used for gene usage analysis of CDR3 amino acid clonotypes. COPE and FqMerger were used to merge filtered high-quality paired reads into contigs. BLAST was used to align contigs to the IMGT TRBV, TRBD and TRBJ reference genes, and CDR3 was defined following IMGT. Highly expanded clones were defined as clonotypes with a frequency above 0.1%. Shannon entropy served as the measure of repertoire diversity, while the Gini coefficient captured V-J evenness. Public clonotypes were defined as clonotypes shared by more than one individual. Starting from the raw public reads, TCRdb applied fastp trimming at Q25, assembled clones with MiXCR and retained in-frame beta chains. Rows with one shared CDR3 protein collapse into an entry with the most common genes and DNA. TCRdb, not the authors, supplied the V and J calls. The sample contains more than 300,000 distinct CDR3 sequences, around a sixth of them found a single time. The top ten hold about a fifth of the sample.

CDR3 length: 15 amino acids, cysteine to phenylalanine. Only the CDR3 part of the read is kept: 45 bases, read in frame from the first base. From a lookup of the germline V gene, CDR1 and CDR2 are SGHAT and FQNNGV. Between the V and J ends, shortened by 4 bases and 5 bases respectively, the junction contains 18 bases. The meaning of the sample's time point label: newly diagnosed GD, antithyroid drugs for less than 3 months. RNA was extracted from PBMCs in TRIzol for both TCR sequencing and RNA sequencing. The diagnosis of Graves' disease was made according to American Thyroid Association guidelines. Patients were recruited from an endocrinology department in Xi'an, China. Each patient gave roughly 10 milliliters of peripheral blood, collected in an EDTA anticoagulant tube. Ficoll Paque Plus density gradient separation was used to isolate PBMCs, and no further T cell sorting was done. An Agilent 2100 Bioanalyzer and agarose gel were used to check RNA quality, and a NanoDrop 2000 was used to measure RNA concentration.

The V and J segments used are TRBV11-2 and TRBJ2-7, with TRBD1 perhaps the D gene, on 6 matching bases. The input for sequencing was peripheral blood mononuclear cells (PBMCs), taken at new diagnosis, from a patient treated with antithyroid drugs. This TCR was recovered from a female donor with Graves disease. The CDR3 amino acid sequence is: CASSSIRGDTNEQYF. The DNA sequence is given as TGTGCCAGCAGCTCAATCCGAGGGGACACTAACGAGCAGTACTTC.